The clone carrying this TCR beta chain has more than one count but fewer than ten. The data derive from a study of blood T cell repertoires in COVID-19. Whole-study context: The United States, Italy and Spain provided the acute and convalescent COVID-19 samples. Sample material is recorded as cDNA or gDNA derived from T cells, B-cell-depleted T cells, or PBMCs.

CDR3 length: 14 amino acids. Trimming removed 2 bases at V and 3 bases at J, with 11 bases between. Per germline, CDR1 SGHRS and CDR2 YFSETQ. Original data processing: It was from reference gene primer amplification that nucleated cell counts were estimated. Method: immunoSEQ multiplex PCR; TCRdb's copy keeps in-frame clones and lacks some. That table furnishes V, J and clone size, whereas the DNA furnished D and trimming. The data show 70,000 to 80,000 clones, around four fifths seen once. Sequencing input: peripheral blood. The chain has TRBV5-1 and TRBJ1-1, with D possibly TRBD1 on 6 matching bases. The receptor's source is a human donor in a cohort sampled during active COVID-19. DNA of the CDR3: TGCGCCAGCAGCTTATATCGGACAGACACTGAAGCTTTCTTT. Its protein product is CASSLYRTDTEAFF.